This passage covers 27 T cell receptor beta chains from one sample sequenced in a study of T-cell memory formation after mild COVID-19. TCRdb called the 5' RACE reads again in MiXCR, with one record for every CDR3 protein. The sample has over 500,000 distinct CDR3 sequences; 15% to 20% are singletons. Sample: PBMCs or a T cell subset sorted from them (not recorded which). The receptors stem from an adult woman who had mild COVID-19 (a few samples of this study predate the infection). Cell type and time point are not known.

The rearrangement uses TRBV4-3 and TRBJ2-7; D tentatively reads TRBD1 or TRBD2 (5 bases each). This CDR3 has 16 amino acids. Germline-derived CDR1 and CDR2 are LGHNA and YSLEER. V was cut by 4 bases and J by 3 bases, with 19 bases left in between. CDR3: CASSPNMGERFYEQYF. Written as DNA, the CDR3 is TGCGCCAGCAGCCCAAATATGGGGGAGAGATTCTACGAGCAGTACTTC.

This clonotype came up many times. The chain combines TRBV12-3 or TRBV12-4 with TRBJ2-5; D may be TRBD1 (5 bases). V lost 7 bases to trimming and J lost 2 bases, with 14 bases between them. The CDR3 consists of 14 residues. CDR3: CASTKFDSQETQYF. The CDR3 coding sequence is TGTGCCAGCACCAAATTCGACAGTCAAGAGACCCAGTACTTC.

The gene calls are TRBV24-1 and TRBJ1-4; a possible D gene is TRBD1 (5 bases). CDR1 is KGHDR, CDR2 SFDVKD, per germline. Trimming took off 4 bases at V and 3 bases at J, with 11 bases between the two ends. This CDR3 is built from 15 residues. In nucleotides, the CDR3 is TGTGCCACCAGTGACCAAAGGGGCCCTAATGAAAAACTGTTTTTT. Residues: CATSDQRGPNEKLFF.

This clonotype appeared a few times. The genes are TRBV12-3 or TRBV12-4 and TRBJ1-1; 7 bases agree with TRBD1. The J segment lost 1 base and the V segment lost 6 bases, leaving 5 bases of the junction unmatched. This CDR3 contains 14 residues. The CDR3 region is CASRNRGGNTEAFF. DNA of the CDR3: TGTGCCAGCAGAAACAGGGGAGGGAACACTGAAGCTTTCTTT.

V gene TRBV5-1 combines with J gene TRBJ2-6; the match to TRBD1 covers 9 bases. The CDR3 is made up of 18 amino acids. The J segment lost 0 bases and the V segment lost 0 bases, leaving 4 bases of the junction unmatched. Germline values: CDR1 SGHRS, CDR2 YFSETQ. The CDR3 bases are TGCGCCAGCAGCTTGGGGGACAGGGAAGTCTCTGGGGCCAACGTCCTGACTTTC. It specifies CASSLGDREVSGANVLTF.

For this clonotype: Compared with germline, one end of the junction differs, possibly owing to a read error. This chain links TRBV7-7 with TRBJ2-5, with D hard to call. The CDR3 is 15 residues long. Germline-derived CDR1 and CDR2 are SSHAT and FNYEAQ (reference sequence). CDR3 in DNA: TGTGCTAGCAGCTTGGGCGTAGCAATCCAAGAGACCCAGTACTTC. Amino acid sequence: CASSLGVAIQETQYF.

This clonotype was picked up a small number of times. This chain uses TRBV5-1 with TRBJ2-5; 9 nucleotides line up with TRBD1. Germline CDR1 SGHRS, CDR2 YFSETQ. CDR3 length: 15 amino acids. V lost 4 bases and J lost 2; bases outside the gene matches: 6. CDR3 DNA sequence: TGCGCCAGCAGCGGACAGGGGACCCGACAAGAGACCCAGTACTTC. The encoded protein is CASSGQGTRQETQYF.

The table lists this clonotype with a few counts. The chain employs TRBV5-1 and TRBJ2-5, with a weak D call TRBD2 (5 bases). Germline CDR1 and CDR2: SGHRS and YFSETQ. The V and J ends lost 6 bases and 2 bases respectively, with 20 bases between them. The CDR3 is 16 residues long. The CDR3 reads CASTGQAGSKQETQYF. DNA for the CDR3: TGCGCCAGCACCGGGCAGGCGGGCTCGAAACAAGAGACCCAGTACTTC.

CDR3 amino acids: CASSFRGREAGELFF. The CDR3 nucleotides read TGTGCCAGCAGTTTCAGGGGGAGGGAGGCCGGGGAGCTGTTTTTT. The gene calls are TRBV12-3 or TRBV12-4 and TRBJ2-2, with D possibly being TRBD1 or TRBD2 (7 bases each). Trimming pared 3 bases from V and 6 bases from J, leaving 14 bases between. There are 15 residues in the CDR3.

The chain couples TRBV12-5 to TRBJ1-2, with 9 bases identical to TRBD1. V was pared by 1 base and J by 10 bases, with 16 bases of the junction left unmatched. The length of the CDR3 is 17 residues. Per the germline V gene, CDR1 is LGHNT and CDR2 is FRNRAP. CDR3 nucleotides: TGTGCTAGTGGTTTGGGGTCATTCCGGGACAGGGACTGGGCCTACACCTTC. This encodes CASGLGSFRDRDWAYTF.

In this sample, this clonotype turned up a few times. Here the CDR3 reads CASSPRGVGETQYF. The DNA of the CDR3 is TGCGCCAGCAGCCCGCGGGGGGTTGGAGAGACCCAGTACTTC. The rearrangement links TRBV5-1 to TRBJ2-5; 8 bases align to TRBD2. J was trimmed by 4 bases and V by 4 bases; bases with no gene match: 6. The CDR3 totals 14 residues. Germline V CDR1 and CDR2: SGHRS, YFSETQ.

This clonotype was seen many times. The V gene is TRBV4-2, the J gene TRBJ2-3; D ambiguous. Trimming shortened V by 4 bases and J by 2 bases, and 13 bases separated the two germline ends. Germline-derived CDR1 and CDR2 are LGHNA and YNFKEQ. This CDR3 has 15 residues. The CDR3 here is CASSPRSLYTDTQYF. The CDR3 bases are TGTGCCAGCAGCCCAAGGAGCCTTTACACAGATACGCAGTATTTT.

The chain joins TRBV10-3 to TRBJ1-2; TRBD1 might be the D (6 bases). The germline gives CDR1 ENHRY, CDR2 SYGVKD. Trimming took 3 bases from V and 4 from J, leaving 9 bases between them. The length of the CDR3 is 13 residues. The CDR3, as DNA: TGTGCCATCAGTGAAAAAGGGGGCTATGGCTACACCTTC. Encoded protein: CAISEKGGYGYTF.

The chain couples TRBV4-1 to TRBJ2-7; TRBD1 is a possible D gene (6 bases). Germline lookup yields CDR1 MGHRA and CDR2 YSYEKL. V lost 3 bases to trimming and J lost 5 bases, with 17 bases between them. This CDR3 comprises 15 residues. CDR3 sequence reads: CASSHGIQGLDEQYF. The CDR3 DNA reads as TGCGCCAGCAGCCACGGAATACAGGGTTTAGACGAGCAGTACTTC.

The V call is TRBV14, the J call TRBJ2-1; no clear D gene. Trimming cost V 5 bases and J 0 bases, with 17 bases left between them. Germline-derived CDR1 and CDR2 are SGHDN and FVKESK. The CDR3 is made up of 17 amino acids. The CDR3 loop is CASSDLPTPPSYNEQFF. CDR3 coding DNA: TGTGCCAGCAGCGATCTTCCGACTCCACCCTCCTACAATGAGCAGTTCTTC.

The chain couples TRBV7-2 to TRBJ2-1; TRBD2 agrees at 16 bases. Germline CDR1 and CDR2: SGHTA and FQGNSA. Trimming at V came to 6 bases and at J to 15 bases, leaving 23 bases not matched to a gene. The CDR3 sequence is 19 residues long. The CDR3 reads CASSPNLIPGLAGGPARFF. The CDR3 DNA follows: TGTGCCAGCAGTCCTAATCTAATACCGGGACTAGCGGGAGGGCCGGCTAGGTTCTTC. Using reference TRBV7-2 and TRBJ2-1 for the parts outside the CDR3, the full variable domain is GAGVSQSPSNKVTEKGKDVELRCDPISGHTALYWYRQSLGQGLEFLIYFQGNSAPDKSGLPSDRFSAERTGGSVSTLTIQRTQQEDSAVYLCASSPNLIPGLAGGPARFFGPGTRLTVL.

V gene TRBV5-1 combines with J gene TRBJ1-6; possible D gene TRBD1, 5 bases. Germline V gene data show CDR1 as SGHRS and CDR2 as YFSETQ. The CDR3 sequence is 14 residues long. V lost 4 bases, J lost 7 bases, and 12 bases lay in between. The CDR3 region is CASSPGDGNSPLHF. As DNA, the CDR3 is TGCGCCAGCAGCCCCGGGGACGGCAATTCACCCCTCCACTTT.

This clonotype came up a few times. The chain joins TRBV12-3 or TRBV12-4 to TRBJ1-1; 9 nucleotides align to TRBD1. This CDR3 spans 16 amino acids. V lost 3 bases, J lost 5 bases, and 10 bases stayed unmatched. CDR3 protein: CASSLSPGTGKTEAFF. The DNA for the CDR3 is TGTGCCAGCAGTTTGTCTCCCGGGACAGGGAAGACTGAAGCTTTCTTT.

In its sample, this clonotype was seen a few times. The chain has TRBV7-7 and TRBJ2-1; possibly TRBD1 for D (5 bases). Trimming shortened V by 5 bases and J by 8 bases, and 16 bases separated the two germline ends. CDR3 length equals 14 residues. CDR1 is SSHAT, CDR2 FNYEAQ, per germline (reference sequence). The CDR3 DNA sequence: TGTGCCAGCAGCCCAGGGATCTTTCGCGATGAGCAGTTCTTC. Residues: CASSPGIFRDEQFF.

The table lists this clonotype with a few counts. The V gene is TRBV6-1, the J gene TRBJ1-2; 11 nucleotides align to TRBD1. The CDR3 is 15 amino acids. Trimming cost V 4 bases and J 5 bases; bases outside gene matches: 6. Germline-derived CDR1 and CDR2 are MNHNS and SASEGT. The CDR3, as DNA: TGTGCCAGCAGTGCCCGGACAGGGGGCTTTTATGGCTACACCTTC. Translation gives CASSARTGGFYGYTF.

This clonotype appeared many times. The chain links TRBV12-3 or TRBV12-4 to TRBJ2-1, with 10 bases identical to TRBD2. The CDR3 consists of 20 residues. The V and J ends lost 3 bases and 1 base, in that order; junction bases with no gene match: 15. As DNA, the CDR3 is TGTGCCAGCAGTTTTGGGTCTAGCGGGGGTCGCATCCCATCCTACAATGAGCAGTTCTTC. The encoded protein is CASSFGSSGGRIPSYNEQFF.

This clonotype was recorded many times. The CDR3 is CAWSVLASGPSEQYF. CDR3 nucleotide sequence: TGTGCCTGGAGTGTACTGGCTAGCGGACCTAGCGAGCAGTACTTC. The rearrangement uses TRBV30 and TRBJ2-7, with TRBD2 matching over 7 bases. Trimming cost V 0 bases and J 6 bases; bases outside gene matches: 11. Looked up from germline, CDR1 is GTSNPN and CDR2 is SVGIG (reference sequence). The CDR3 totals 15 residues.

This clonotype was observed a few times. V usage is TRBV6-2 or TRBV6-3 and J usage is TRBJ2-2; 8 bases align to TRBD2. The germline gives CDR1 MNHEY, CDR2 SVGEGT. V trimming: 1 base; J trimming: 5 bases; junction bases outside the gene matches: 0. CDR3 size: 14 residues. DNA for the CDR3: TGTGCCAGCAGTTACTTAGCGGGAACCGGGGAGCTGTTTTTT. This sequence encodes CASSYLAGTGELFF.

This clonotype was found a few times. The genes are TRBV9 and TRBJ2-7; 12 bases align to TRBD2. V trimming: 0 bases; J trimming: 7 bases; junction bases outside the gene matches: 2. CDR1 and CDR2 from the germline V gene are SGDLS and YYNGEE. The CDR3 contains 14 residues. CDR3 in DNA: TGTGCCAGCAGCGTAGACGGACTAGCGGGAGAGCAGTACTTC. This sequence encodes CASSVDGLAGEQYF. Full variable domain (outside the CDR3, taken from reference TRBV9 and TRBJ2-7): DSGVTQTPKHLITATGQRVTLRCSPRSGDLSVYWYQQSLDQGLQFLIQYYNGEERAKGNILERFSAQQFPDLHSELNLSSLELGDSALYFCASSVDGLAGEQYFGPGTRLTVT.

This clonotype was detected a few times. The chain joins TRBV2 to TRBJ1-2, with a possible D match to TRBD1 (6 bases). The CDR3 length is 14 residues. CDR1 SNHLY and CDR2 FYNNEI come from the germline V gene. The germline V and J ends were trimmed by 4 bases and 1 base, with 10 bases remaining between them. The chain's CDR3 is CASSADRLNYGYTF. CDR3 in DNA: TGTGCCAGCAGTGCCGACAGGCTTAACTATGGCTACACCTTC.

This clonotype was picked up many times. This chain links TRBV5-1 with TRBJ2-5, with D hard to call. Trimming cost V 0 bases and J 4 bases, with 10 bases left between them. Germline CDR1 SGHRS, CDR2 YFSETQ. The CDR3 loop spans 14 amino acids. CDR3: CASSLEIMGETQYF. In nucleotides, the CDR3 is TGCGCCAGCAGCTTGGAAATCATGGGAGAGACCCAGTACTTC. Full variable domain (outside the CDR3, taken from reference TRBV5-1 and TRBJ2-5): KAGVTQTPRYLIKTRGQQVTLSCSPISGHRSVSWYQQTPGQGLQFLFEYFSETQRNKGNFPGRFSGRQFSNSRSEMNVSTLELGDSALYLCASSLEIMGETQYFGPGTRLLVL.

This chain links TRBV5-1 with TRBJ2-1; 13 positions match TRBD2. V shed 4 bases and J 8 bases; nucleotides not matched to a gene: 6. CDR1 SGHRS and CDR2 YFSETQ come from the germline V gene. The CDR3 totals 15 residues. The CDR3 region is CASSPGLAGVHEQFF. In nucleotides, the CDR3 is TGCGCCAGCAGCCCTGGACTAGCGGGGGTTCATGAGCAGTTCTTC.